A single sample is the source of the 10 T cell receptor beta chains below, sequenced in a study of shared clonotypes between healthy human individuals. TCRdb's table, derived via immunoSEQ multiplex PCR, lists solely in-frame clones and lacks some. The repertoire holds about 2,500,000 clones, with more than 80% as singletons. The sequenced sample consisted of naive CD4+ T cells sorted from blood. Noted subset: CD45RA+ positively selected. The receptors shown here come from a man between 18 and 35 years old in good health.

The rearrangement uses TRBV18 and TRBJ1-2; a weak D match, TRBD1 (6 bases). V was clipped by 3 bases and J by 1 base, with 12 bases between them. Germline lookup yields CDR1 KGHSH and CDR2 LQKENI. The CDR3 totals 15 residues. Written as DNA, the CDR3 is TGTGCCAGCTCACCCGCCGGACAGATTAACTATGGCTACACCTTC. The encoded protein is CASSPAGQINYGYTF.

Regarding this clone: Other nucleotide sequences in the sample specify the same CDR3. Here the CDR3 reads CASSEAGRETQYF. In nucleotides, the CDR3 is TGTGCCAGCAGTGAAGCCGGGAGAGAGACCCAGTACTTC. The chain couples TRBV2 to TRBJ2-5; D might be TRBD2 (6 bases). In germline, CDR1 is SNHLY, CDR2 FYNNEI. The length of the CDR3 is 13 residues. Trimming stripped 0 bases from V and 4 bases from J, with 6 bases between.

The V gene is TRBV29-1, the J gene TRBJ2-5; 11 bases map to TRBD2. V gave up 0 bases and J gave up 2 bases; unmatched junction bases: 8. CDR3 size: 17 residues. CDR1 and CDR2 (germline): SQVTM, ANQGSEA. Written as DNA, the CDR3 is TGCAGCGTTGAAGACGATAGCGGGGGGGGAATTCAAGAGACCCAGTACTTC. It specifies CSVEDDSGGGIQETQYF.

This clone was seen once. CDR3 amino acids: CASSLARLNYGYTF. The CDR3, as DNA: TGTGCCAGCAGCTTAGCGCGGCTGAACTATGGCTACACCTTC. The rearrangement links TRBV7-9 to TRBJ1-2; D is undetermined. The ends were cut back, 0 bases at V and 2 bases at J, with 7 bases in the middle. Germline CDR1 and CDR2: SEHNR and FQNEAQ (reference sequence). This CDR3 is 14 amino acids long.

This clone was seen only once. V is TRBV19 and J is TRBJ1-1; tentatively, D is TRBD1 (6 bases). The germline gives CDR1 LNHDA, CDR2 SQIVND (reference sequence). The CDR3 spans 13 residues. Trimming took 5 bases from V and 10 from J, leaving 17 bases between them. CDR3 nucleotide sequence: TGTGCCAGTAGTCAGGACAGCACGCGGGGAGCTTTCTTT. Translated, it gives CASSQDSTRGAFF.

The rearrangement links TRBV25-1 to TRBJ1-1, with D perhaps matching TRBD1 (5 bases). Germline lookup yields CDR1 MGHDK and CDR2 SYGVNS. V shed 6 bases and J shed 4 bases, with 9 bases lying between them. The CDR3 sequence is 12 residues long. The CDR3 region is CASRRGVTEAFF. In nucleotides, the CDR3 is TGTGCCAGCAGAAGGGGAGTCACTGAAGCTTTCTTT.

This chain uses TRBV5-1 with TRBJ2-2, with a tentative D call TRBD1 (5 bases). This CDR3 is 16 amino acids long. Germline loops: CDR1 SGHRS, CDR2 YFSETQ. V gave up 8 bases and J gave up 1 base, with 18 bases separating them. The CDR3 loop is CASTKEGQGNTGELFF. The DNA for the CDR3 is TGCGCCAGTACTAAGGAAGGGCAGGGGAACACCGGGGAGCTGTTTTTT.

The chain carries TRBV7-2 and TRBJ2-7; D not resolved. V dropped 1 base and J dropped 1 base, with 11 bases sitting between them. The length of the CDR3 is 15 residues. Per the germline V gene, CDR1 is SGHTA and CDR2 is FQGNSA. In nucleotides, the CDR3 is TGTGCCAGCAGCTTAGTCGGACGCCTTTCCTACGAGCAGTACTTC. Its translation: CASSLVGRLSYEQYF. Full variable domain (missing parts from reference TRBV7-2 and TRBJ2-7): GAGVSQSPSNKVTEKGKDVELRCDPISGHTALYWYRQSLGQGLEFLIYFQGNSAPDKSGLPSDRFSAERTGGSVSTLTIQRTQQEDSAVYLCASSLVGRLSYEQYFGPGTRLTVT.

CDR3 sequence reads: CASSEPWMTGTSYEQYF. Here the CDR3 DNA reads TGTGCCAGCAGTGAACCATGGATGACAGGGACTTCCTACGAGCAGTACTTC. The chain employs TRBV6-1 and TRBJ2-7; possibly TRBD1 for D (7 bases). The V gene lost 2 bases and the J gene lost 1 base, with 18 bases spanning the gap. There are 17 residues in the CDR3. The germline V gene encodes CDR1 MNHNS and CDR2 SASEGT.

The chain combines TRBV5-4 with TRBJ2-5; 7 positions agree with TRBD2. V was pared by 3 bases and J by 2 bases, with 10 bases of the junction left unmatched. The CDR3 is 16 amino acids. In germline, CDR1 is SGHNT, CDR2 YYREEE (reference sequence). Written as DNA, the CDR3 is TGTGCCAGCAGCTCTAGGGATACTAGCGAACAAGAGACCCAGTACTTC. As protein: CASSSRDTSEQETQYF.